This entry is about one TCR beta chain. Its antigen is still unknown. This entry is derived from a study of post-analysis software for immune sequencing data. The CDR3 covers 16 residues. V was clipped by 4 bases and J by 3 bases, with 16 bases between them. Germline lookup yields CDR1 LGHDT and CDR2 YNNKEL (reference sequence). The study, taken as a whole, reports: The five TRBV segments detected at higher frequency in patients than in controls included TRBV5-6, TRBV5-1 and TRBV20-1.

The TCR beta cDNA libraries contained unique molecular identifiers. One entry per CDR3 protein, called by TCRdb with MiXCR from the PCR reads. This table has more than 450,000 distinct CDR3 sequences, 34% appearing once. The J gene is TRBJ2-1, the V gene TRBV3-1, with D perhaps assigned TRBD1 or TRBD2 (5 bases each). The receptor's source is a girl under 18 with multiple sclerosis. The sequenced material came from blood. The CDR3 reads CASSLSGSGRYNEQFF. As DNA, the CDR3 is TGTGCCAGCAGCCTTTCCGGTTCGGGGCGCTACAATGAGCAGTTCTTC.